These 5 T cell receptor beta chains were sequenced from one sample in a study of long-term antiretroviral therapy in people with HIV. immunoSEQ v3.0 was run at survey level. Measured with immunoSEQ multiplex PCR; TCRdb has only the in-frame clones, and not every one. The sample includes approximately 1,800 clones, almost 90% seen only once; the top ten take 3.5%. Here the sequenced sample was unsorted PBMCs, taken 0.7 years after starting antiretroviral therapy. The receptors stem from a woman aged 50 to 60 with HIV.

The chain joins TRBV30 to TRBJ2-2; D call uncertain. The V end was cut by 2 bases, the J end by 7 bases, with 5 bases between. The germline V gene has CDR1 GTSNPN and CDR2 SVGIG (reference sequence). The length of the CDR3 is 11 residues. CDR3: CAWSHGGELFF. The CDR3 nucleotides are TGTGCCTGGAGTCACGGCGGGGAGCTGTTTTTT.

The rearrangement joins TRBV11-2 to TRBJ2-7, with 13 bases aligning to TRBD2. CDR3 length equals 14 residues. Germline V gives CDR1 SGHAT, CDR2 FQNNGV. V was clipped by 4 bases and J by 6 bases; unmatched bases: 3. Here the CDR3 DNA reads TGTGCCAGCAGCTATACTAGCGGGGGGGGCGAGCAGTACTTC. It codes for CASSYTSGGGEQYF.

This clone has just one count. The chain carries TRBV7-9 and TRBJ1-1, with 8 bases aligning to TRBD1. Germline CDR1 is SEHNR and CDR2 is FQNEAQ (reference sequence). J was trimmed by 7 bases and V by 5 bases; bases with no gene match: 3. CDR3 length: 12 amino acids. The CDR3 loop reads CASSQTGVEAFF. The CDR3 DNA reads TGTGCCAGCAGCCAGACAGGGGTTGAAGCTTTCTTT.

The chain links TRBV20-1 to TRBJ2-3; D uncertain. The CDR3 sequence is 10 residues long. Trimming removed 4 bases from V and 4 bases from J, with 3 bases in between. The germline gives CDR1 DFQATT, CDR2 SNEGSKA (reference sequence). The DNA for the CDR3 is TGCAGTGCTAAAGCAGATACGCAGTATTTT. It yields the protein CSAKADTQYF.

The rearrangement uses TRBV5-1 and TRBJ1-1; tentatively, D is TRBD1 (6 bases). Germline V gene data show CDR1 as SGHRS and CDR2 as YFSETQ. The CDR3 is 14 amino acids. Trimming pared 2 bases from V and 4 bases from J, leaving 12 bases between. In nucleotides, the CDR3 is TGCGCCAGCAGCTTCAAGGGGGAGGGCACTGAAGCTTTCTTT. Protein: CASSFKGEGTEAFF. The variable domain in full, with the rest retrieved from reference TRBV5-1 and TRBJ1-1, is KAGVTQTPRYLIKTRGQQVTLSCSPISGHRSVSWYQQTPGQGLQFLFEYFSETQRNKGNFPGRFSGRQFSNSRSEMNVSTLELGDSALYLCASSFKGEGTEAFFGQGTRLTVV.